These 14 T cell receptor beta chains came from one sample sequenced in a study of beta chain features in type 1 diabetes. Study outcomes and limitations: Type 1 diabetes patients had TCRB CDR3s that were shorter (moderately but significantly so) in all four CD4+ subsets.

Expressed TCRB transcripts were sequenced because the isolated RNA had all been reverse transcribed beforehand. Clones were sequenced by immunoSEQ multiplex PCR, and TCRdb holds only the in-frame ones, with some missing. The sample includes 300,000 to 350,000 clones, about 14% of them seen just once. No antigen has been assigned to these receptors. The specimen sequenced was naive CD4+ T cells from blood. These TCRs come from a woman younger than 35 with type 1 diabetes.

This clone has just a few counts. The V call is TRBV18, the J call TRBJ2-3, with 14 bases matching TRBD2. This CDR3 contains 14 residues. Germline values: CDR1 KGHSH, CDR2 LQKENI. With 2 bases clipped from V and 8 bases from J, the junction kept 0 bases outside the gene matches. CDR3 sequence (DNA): TGTGCCAGCTCACCAGGGACTAGCGGGAGTACGCAGTATTTT. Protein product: CASSPGTSGSTQYF. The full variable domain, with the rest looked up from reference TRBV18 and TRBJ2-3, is NAGVMQNPRHLVRRRGQEARLRCSPMKGHSHVYWYRQLPEEGLKFMVYLQKENIIDESGMPKERFSAEFPKEGPSILRIQQVVRGDSAAYFCASSPGTSGSTQYFGPGTRLTVL.

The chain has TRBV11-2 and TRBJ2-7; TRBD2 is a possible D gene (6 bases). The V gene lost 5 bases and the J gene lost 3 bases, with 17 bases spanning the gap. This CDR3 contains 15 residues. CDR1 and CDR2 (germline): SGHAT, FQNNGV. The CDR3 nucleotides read TGTGCCAGCAGCCCCGCGCCGCGGGGCCTCTACGAGCAGTACTTC. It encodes CASSPAPRGLYEQYF.

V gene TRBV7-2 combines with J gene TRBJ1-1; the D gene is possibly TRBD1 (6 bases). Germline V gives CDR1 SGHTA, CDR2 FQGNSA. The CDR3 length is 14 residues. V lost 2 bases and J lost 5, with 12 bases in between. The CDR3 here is CASSLTRTETEAFF. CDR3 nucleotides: TGTGCCAGCAGCTTAACTCGGACAGAAACTGAAGCTTTCTTT. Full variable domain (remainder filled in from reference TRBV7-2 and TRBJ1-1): GAGVSQSPSNKVTEKGKDVELRCDPISGHTALYWYRQSLGQGLEFLIYFQGNSAPDKSGLPSDRFSAERTGGSVSTLTIQRTQQEDSAVYLCASSLTRTETEAFFGQGTRLTVV.

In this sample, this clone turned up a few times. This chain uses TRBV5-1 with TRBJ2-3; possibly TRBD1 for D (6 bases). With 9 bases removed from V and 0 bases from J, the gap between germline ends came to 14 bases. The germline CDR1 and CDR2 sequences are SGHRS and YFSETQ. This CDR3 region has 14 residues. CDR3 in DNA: TGCGCCACCCAGGGGATCCCTAGCACAGATACGCAGTATTTT. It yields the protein CATQGIPSTDTQYF.

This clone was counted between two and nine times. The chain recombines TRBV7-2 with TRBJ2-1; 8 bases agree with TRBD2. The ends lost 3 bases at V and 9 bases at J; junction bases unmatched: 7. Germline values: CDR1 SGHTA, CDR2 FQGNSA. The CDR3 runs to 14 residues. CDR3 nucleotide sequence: TGTGCCAGCAGCTTTCAAGCGGGAGTCGGTGAGCAGTTCTTC. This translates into CASSFQAGVGEQFF.

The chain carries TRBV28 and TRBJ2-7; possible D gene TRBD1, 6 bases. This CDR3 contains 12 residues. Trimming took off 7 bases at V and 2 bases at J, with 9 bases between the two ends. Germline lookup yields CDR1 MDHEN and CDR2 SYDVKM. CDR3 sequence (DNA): TGTGCCAGCACCAGGGGACCCTACGAGCAGTACTTC. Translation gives CASTRGPYEQYF.

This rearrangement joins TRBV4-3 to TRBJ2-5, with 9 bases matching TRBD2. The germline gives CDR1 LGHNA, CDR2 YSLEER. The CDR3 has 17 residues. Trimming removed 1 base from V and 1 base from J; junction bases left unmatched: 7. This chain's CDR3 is CASSQVWAGGPQETQYF. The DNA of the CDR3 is TGCGCCAGCAGCCAAGTGTGGGCGGGAGGGCCCCAAGAGACCCAGTACTTC.

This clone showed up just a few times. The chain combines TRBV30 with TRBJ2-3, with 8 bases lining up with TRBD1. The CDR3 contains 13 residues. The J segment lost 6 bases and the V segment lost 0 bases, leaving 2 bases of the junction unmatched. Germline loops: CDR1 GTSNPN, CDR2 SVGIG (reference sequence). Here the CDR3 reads CAWSVQGADTQYF. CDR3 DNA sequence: TGTGCCTGGAGTGTGCAGGGGGCTGATACGCAGTATTTT.

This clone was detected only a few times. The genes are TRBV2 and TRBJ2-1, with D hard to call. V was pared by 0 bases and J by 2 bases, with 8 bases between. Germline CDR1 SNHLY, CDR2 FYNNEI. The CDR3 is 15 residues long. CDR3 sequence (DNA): TGTGCCAGCAGTGAAGCGCTTGCGCCCTACAATGAGCAGTTCTTC. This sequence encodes CASSEALAPYNEQFF.

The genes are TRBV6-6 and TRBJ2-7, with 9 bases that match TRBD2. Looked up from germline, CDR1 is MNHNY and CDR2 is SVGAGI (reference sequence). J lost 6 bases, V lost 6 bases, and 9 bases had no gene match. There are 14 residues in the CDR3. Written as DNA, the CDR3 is TGTGCCAGCAGGACACCGGGACTAGCTTCCGAGCAGTACTTC. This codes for CASRTPGLASEQYF.

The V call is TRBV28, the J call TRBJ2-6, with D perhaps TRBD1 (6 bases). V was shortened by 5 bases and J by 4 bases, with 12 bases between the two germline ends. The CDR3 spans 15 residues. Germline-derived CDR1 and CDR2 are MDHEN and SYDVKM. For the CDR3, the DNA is TGTGCCAGCAGTCTCAGGGGTCCCGGGGCCAACGTCCTGACTTTC. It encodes CASSLRGPGANVLTF.

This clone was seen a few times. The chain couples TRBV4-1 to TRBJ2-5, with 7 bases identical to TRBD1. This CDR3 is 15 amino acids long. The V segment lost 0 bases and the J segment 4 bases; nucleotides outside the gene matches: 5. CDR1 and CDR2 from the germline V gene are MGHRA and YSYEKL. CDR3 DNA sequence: TGCGCCAGCAGCCAAGATCCCCCAGGGGGAGAGACCCAGTACTTC. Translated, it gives CASSQDPPGGETQYF.

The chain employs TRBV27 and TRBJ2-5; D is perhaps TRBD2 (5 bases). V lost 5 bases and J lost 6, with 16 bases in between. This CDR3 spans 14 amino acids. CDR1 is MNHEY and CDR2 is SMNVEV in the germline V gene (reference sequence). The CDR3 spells CASSPQLGWQTQYF. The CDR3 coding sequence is TGTGCCAGCAGTCCCCAACTAGGATGGCAGACCCAGTACTTC.

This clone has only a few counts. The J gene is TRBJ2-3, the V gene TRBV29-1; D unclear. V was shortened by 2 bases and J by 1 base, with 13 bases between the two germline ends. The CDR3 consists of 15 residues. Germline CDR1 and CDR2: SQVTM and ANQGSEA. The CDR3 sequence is CSVESPGLRTDTQYF. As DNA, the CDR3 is TGCAGCGTTGAATCCCCAGGATTACGCACAGATACGCAGTATTTT.